The 2 T cell receptor beta chains below come from one sample, sequenced in a study of blood T cell repertoires in COVID-19. This table comes from immunoSEQ multiplex PCR, and its TCRdb copy is limited to in-frame clones, with some not included. The sample contains around 250,000 clones, about 88% of which appear only once. The specimen was PBMCs or T cells enriched from blood (not recorded which). These TCRs come from a woman between 45 and 65 years old who had recovered from COVID-19.

The chain recombines TRBV2 with TRBJ2-5; D ambiguous. V gave up 3 bases and J gave up 7 bases, with 12 bases separating them. Germline V gene sequence: CDR1 SNHLY, CDR2 FYNNEI. This CDR3 has 13 amino acids. The DNA of the CDR3 is TGTGCCAGCAGTGAGCCACCCTCGGTGACCCAGTACTTC. The encoded protein is CASSEPPSVTQYF.

This clone was seen a few times. The chain employs TRBV5-4 and TRBJ1-6; no clear D. Germline loops: CDR1 SGHNT, CDR2 YYREEE (reference sequence). This CDR3 has 14 amino acids. V dropped 4 bases and J dropped 7 bases, with 12 bases sitting between them. CDR3 in amino acids: CASSAHSRNSPLHF. Written as DNA, the CDR3 is TGTGCCAGCAGCGCTCACTCAAGAAATTCACCCCTCCACTTT.